This T cell receptor (beta chain) was captured by sequencing in a study of blood T cell repertoires in COVID-19. Study in general: The United States, Italy and Spain provided the acute and convalescent COVID-19 samples. Sample material is recorded as cDNA or gDNA derived from T cells, B-cell-depleted T cells, or PBMCs.

Germline values: CDR1 LNHDA, CDR2 SQIVND (reference sequence). The V gene end was trimmed by 6 bases and the J gene end by 2 bases; junction bases not matched to a gene: 7. The CDR3 contains 15 residues. Original processing methods: Nucleated cell number was recorded as an estimate derived from reference gene primer amplification. Only in-frame clones appear in the TCRdb table, and some are missing; sequencing was by immunoSEQ multiplex PCR. V and J calls and clone size are copied from that table; D and trimming were computed from the DNA. The data show roughly 200,000 clones, with approximately 75% seen just once and about 10% held by the top ten. Clinical history as reported by participants underpinned cohort assignment.

Material for sequencing was PBMCs or T cells enriched from blood (not recorded which). The clonotype originates from a man aged 35-49 years who had recovered from COVID-19. The chain couples TRBV19 to TRBJ2-7, with 10 nucleotides matching TRBD2. DNA for the CDR3: TGTGCCAGTAGGCCTGGACTAGCGGAGACCTACGAGCAGTACTTC. The encoded protein is CASRPGLAETYEQYF.